Reported below is one T cell receptor beta chain. Its specific antigen is unknown. Base qualities are not provided; no much larger clone lies one nucleotide away. These data originate in a study of CD8+ T cells in alopecia areata (dated by TCRdb to the late 2010s). Notes on the research overall: The treated patients, all with moderate-to-severe alopecia areata, were enrolled in an open-label pilot trial of oral tofacitinib given at 5 to 10 mg twice daily. In treated patients, disease severity was measured using the SALT score, which gives the percentage of scalp surface area affected. High-throughput TCRbeta sequencing was used to examine T cell clonal expansion in alopecia areata in both the C3H/HeJ mouse model and human patients. Tofacitinib was given for 6 to 18 months, followed by 6 months of follow-up off drug to assess delayed response and recurrence. RNA was obtained with the PAXgene miRNA kit for fixed scalp, the miRNeasy kit for PBMCs, and the RNeasy kit for mouse skin. Biopsies were taken from tofacitinib-treated patients at baseline and at 4 and 24 weeks of treatment, and a later scalp biopsy was taken in several of the tofacitinib-treated patients. Scalp tissue and sorted CD4+ and CD8+ peripheral blood T cells from patchy and totalis/universalis alopecia areata patients and from healthy controls were covered by human TCRbeta sequencing. Amplification of TCRbeta CDR3 regions was done by immunoSEQ multiplex PCR using 35 Vbeta forward primers and 13 Jbeta reverse primers. Clonality in the scalp was compared among normal scalp (n=4), patchy alopecia areata scalp (n=8), and alopecia totalis/universalis scalp (n=8). What the work shows at the level of the full study, not this receptor alone: Compared with normal scalp, lesional scalp had higher clonality and more expanded CD8+ clones, particularly in alopecia totalis/universalis, a pattern that suggests antigenic drive. With tofacitinib, both scalp clonality and the number of expanded CD8+ clones among the top 100 scalp clones went down significantly. Resident alphabeta T cells in normal human skin are also sequenced, complicating scalp TCR repertoire analysis, unlike mouse skin dominated by gammadelta T cells. During tofacitinib treatment, many expanded lesional clones remained in scalp and blood, and this persistence may partly explain relapse after treatment is stopped. Compared with mice, TCR sequences shared between patients were less clear, possibly partly because of HLA diversity across the patient population. Because the treated cohort was small and had only one nonresponder, larger studies are needed to examine links between baseline CD8+ expansion and response.

Reading from cysteine to phenylalanine, the CDR3 counts 14 amino acids. CDR3 DNA is the only sequence kept; it has 42 bases, read in frame from the first base. Between the V and J ends, shortened by 7 bases and 0 bases respectively, the junction contains 12 bases. The germline V gene gives CDR1 as SQVTM and CDR2 as ANQGSEA. This specimen's time point label, per the study, means: 20 to 30 weeks on oral tofacitinib. The treatment or condition tag for this specimen amounts to: oral pan-JAK inhibitor, 5-10 mg twice daily. From alopecia areata patients, peripheral blood was collected along with lesional scalp punch biopsies. PBMCs were isolated by density centrifugation and stained for CD3, CD4 and CD8, and CD4+ and CD8+ T cells were sorted on a FACSAria. Library creation used the immunoSEQ multiplex PCR assay. RNA was extracted from all samples and reverse transcribed into cDNA as template for TCR sequencing. SuperScript III was used to make first-strand cDNA, primed with a 2:1 mix of oligo-dT and random hexamers. A synthetic immune receptor repertoire was used to measure amplification bias, and any remaining bias was corrected computationally. As for the original processing: Raw reads were preprocessed to remove errors, and CDR3 was defined by IMGT conventions from the conserved cysteine to phenylalanine. Clonality was computed by normalizing Shannon entropy by log2 of the number of productive unique TCRs and subtracting the result from 1. Whether each scalp clone was CD4 or CD8 was inferred by checking scalp TCRbeta sequences against the CD4 and CD8 repertoires from sorted blood. TCRdb took over this immuneACCESS table, retaining in-frame rearrangements with V and J assigned. Such tables are incomplete; in checked studies, under half of the missing clones stem from an unresolved V gene, and the remainder is unexplained. From that table come the V and J calls and clone size; the DNA was used to work out D and trimming. The sample table lists some 200,000 clones, 58% of them with a count of one. In total, the top ten clones hold 5.5% to 6% of the sample.

This clonotype originated in a human donor with alopecia areata. The input for sequencing was CD4+ T cells sorted from blood, taken at week 24, from a patient treated with tofacitinib. The chain couples TRBV29-1 to TRBJ1-4; no confident D gene assignment can be made. The CDR3 protein is CSAFHSTTNEKLFF. The DNA sequence reads TGCAGCGCCTTCCACAGTACAACTAATGAAAAACTGTTTTTT.